The 2 T cell receptor beta chains reported below all come from one sample, sequenced in a study of blood T cell repertoires in COVID-19. Produced via immunoSEQ multiplex PCR; TCRdb's table is partial and in-frame only. The sample has fewer than 400,000 clones, approximately 88% seen once; the top ten hold about 5%. The material sequenced was PBMCs or T cells enriched from blood (not recorded which). Receptor source: a man between 25 and 39 years old who had recovered from COVID-19.

This chain joins TRBV24-1 and TRBJ2-3, with TRBD2 matching over 13 bases. V gave up 4 bases and J gave up 5 bases; unmatched junction bases: 8. Germline-derived CDR1 and CDR2 are KGHDR and SFDVKD. This CDR3 spans 17 amino acids. The CDR3 region is CATSDPGLAGSGDTQYF. The CDR3 nucleotides read TGTGCCACCAGTGACCCGGGACTAGCGGGGTCGGGAGATACGCAGTATTTT.

J is TRBJ1-2 and V is TRBV5-4, with D perhaps matching TRBD1 (5 bases). The germline V gene has CDR1 SGHNT and CDR2 YYREEE (reference sequence). This CDR3 is built from 12 residues. V lost 4 bases and J lost 4, with 8 bases in between. The DNA of the CDR3 is TGTGCCAGCAGCGGTGACAGCTATGGCTACACCTTC. As protein: CASSGDSYGYTF.